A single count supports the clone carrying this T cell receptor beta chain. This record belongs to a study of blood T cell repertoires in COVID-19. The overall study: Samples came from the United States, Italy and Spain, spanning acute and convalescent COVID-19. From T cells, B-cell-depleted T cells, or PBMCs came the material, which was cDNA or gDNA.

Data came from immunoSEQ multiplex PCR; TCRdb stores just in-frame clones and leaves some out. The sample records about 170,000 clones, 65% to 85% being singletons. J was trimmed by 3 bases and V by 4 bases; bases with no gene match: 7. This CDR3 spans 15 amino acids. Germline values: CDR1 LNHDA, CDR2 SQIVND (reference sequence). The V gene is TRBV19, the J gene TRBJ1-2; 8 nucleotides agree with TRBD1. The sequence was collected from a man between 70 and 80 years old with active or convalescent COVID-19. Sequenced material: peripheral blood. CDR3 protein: CASSTRTTGDYGYTF. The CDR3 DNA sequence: TGTGCCAGTAGTACGCGAACGACAGGGGACTATGGCTACACCTTC.